The subject of this entry is one TCR beta chain. In the source study's methods: How many nucleated cells were present was estimated from reference gene primer amplification. Produced via immunoSEQ multiplex PCR; TCRdb's table is partial and in-frame only. The V and J calls and clone size come from that table; D and trimming were worked out from the DNA. Among roughly 130,000 clones listed, 86% were seen once. There are 15 residues in the CDR3. V dropped 1 base and J dropped 2 bases, with 12 bases sitting between them. Germline assignment: CDR1 LGHDT and CDR2 YNNKEL (reference sequence). This sample was taken from a study of blood T cell repertoires in COVID-19. Looking at the study overall: The United States, Italy and Spain were the sources of the acute and convalescent COVID-19 samples. Nucleic acid was either cDNA or gDNA, and it came from T cells, B-cell-depleted T cells, or PBMCs.

The clonotype was recovered from a man aged 40-49 years with acute or convalescent COVID-19. The V call is TRBV3-1 (or the pseudogene TRBV3-2), the J call TRBJ2-7, with D perhaps TRBD2 (5 bases). Sequences were obtained from peripheral blood. The CDR3 is CASSQAGRGTYEQYF. The CDR3 DNA sequence: TGTGCCAGCAGCCAAGCCGGACGGGGAACCTACGAGCAGTACTTC.